This T cell receptor beta chain was sequenced during a study of response to subunit inactivated influenza vaccine. Overall study results and limits: The authors suggested that every seasonal influenza vaccination recruits few new T cells.

CDR3 length equals 11 residues. Germline CDR1 and CDR2: DFQATT and SNEGSKA (reference sequence). The V end lost 2 bases, the J end lost 6 bases, and 8 bases lay between the germline ends. Notes on this clonotype: Antigen specificity is unknown.

TCRdb re-called the RT-PCR reads through MiXCR, storing one row per CDR3 protein. The table includes roughly 500,000 distinct CDR3 sequences, more than 15% detected once. The sample was CD4+ T cells sorted from PBMCs, taken around 25 months after vaccination. V is TRBV20-1 and J is TRBJ2-7, with a tentative D call TRBD2 (6 bases). The sequence came from a man between 50 and 69 years old who received an inactivated influenza vaccine. The CDR3 loop is CSARRGGEQYF. The CDR3 DNA sequence: TGCAGTGCTAGACGGGGAGGCGAGCAGTACTTC.